This TCR beta chain was recovered during a study of OX40 agonist ivuxolimab in advanced cancers. Study summary: Eligibility rules accepted prior anti-PD-1, anti-PD-L1 or anti-CTLA-4 therapy, and over 35% had some. Three partial responders included one hepatocellular carcinoma patient and two cutaneous melanoma patients.

Assay: immunoSEQ multiplex PCR; the TCRdb copy retains only in-frame clones and omits some. Of approximately 66,000 clones listed, about 85% are singletons. With regard to this clone: No antigen is known for it.

This CDR3 has 15 amino acids. Trimming cost V 4 bases and J 0 bases; bases outside gene matches: 3. The germline gives CDR1 MNHEY, CDR2 SVGAGI. The study, taken as a whole, reports: Averaged across samples, CD8+ T cells carried more expanded clones than CD4+ did.

This rearrangement joins TRBV6-5 to TRBJ1-3; 7 positions agree with TRBD1. The source was CD4+ or CD8+ T cells sorted from blood, collected in a trial of the OX40 agonist ivuxolimab. The sequence derives from an adult with an advanced solid tumor such as melanoma, head and neck, liver or kidney cancer. CDR3 residues: CASSSGGRSGNTIYF. As DNA, the CDR3 is TGTGCCAGCAGTTCAGGGGGTCGCTCTGGAAACACCATATATTTT.